This T cell receptor (beta chain) was identified during a study of T-cell memory formation after mild COVID-19. Study background: Among the donors, TCR clusters were largely specific to each donor.

V trimming: 4 bases; J trimming: 4 bases; junction bases outside the gene matches: 10. Germline V CDR1 and CDR2: LGHNA, YNFKEQ. This CDR3 has 15 amino acids. TCRdb re-derived calls from the 5' RACE reads in MiXCR, one entry per CDR3 protein. Here the sample spans around 500,000 distinct CDR3 sequences, 15% to 20% being singletons. This clonotype was detected ten times or more. Sample: PBMCs or a T cell subset sorted from them (not recorded which). This chain uses TRBV4-2 with TRBJ2-7; 7 nucleotides align to TRBD1. The receptor was derived from an adult woman who had mild COVID-19 (a few samples of this study predate the infection). Cell type and time point are not known. This CDR3 is CASSPTGAMGYEQYF. As DNA, the CDR3 is TGTGCCAGCAGCCCTACAGGGGCCATGGGATACGAGCAGTACTTC.